This passage covers 18 T cell receptor beta chains from one sample sequenced in a study of T cells in Graves' hyperthyroidism and ophthalmopathy (dated by TCRdb to the late 2010s). The protocol used for the library was multiplex PCR. The run used an Illumina HiSeq 2000. Amplification of TCR beta CDR3 regions was carried out from RNA transcripts. A first-round RT-PCR of the TCR CDR3 used the HTBI primer set with the Qiagen OneStep RT-PCR kit. TCRdb took the public reads, trimmed them with fastp at Q25, ran MiXCR for clone calling and kept in-frame beta chains. Entries are consolidated by CDR3 protein sequence, retaining the most common genes and DNA. The sample table records hundreds of thousands of distinct CDR3 sequences; approximately 14% of these occur just once. Together, the top ten hold roughly 4.5% of the sample. Sample: blood. The receptors here all came from a middle-aged woman with Graves' ophthalmopathy.

The chain combines TRBV27 with TRBJ1-6; 9 nucleotides align to TRBD1. This CDR3 has 13 amino acids. The junction had 4 bases not matched to a gene; V was cut back by 5 bases and J by 11 bases. CDR1 is MNHEY and CDR2 is SMNVEV in the germline V gene (reference sequence). CDR3 nucleotides: TGTGCCAGCAGTGGGACAGGGTTTCCACCCCTCCACTTT. It is translated as CASSGTGFPPLHF.

The chain links TRBV6-5 to TRBJ2-5; 14 bases line up with TRBD2. The CDR3 runs to 16 residues. The V segment lost 7 bases and the J segment 5 bases; nucleotides outside the gene matches: 9. The germline CDR1 and CDR2 sequences are MNHEY and SVGAGI. Written as DNA, the CDR3 is TGTGCCAGCATTACGACTAGCGGGAGGGCCCGGGAGACCCAGTACTTC. Amino acid sequence: CASITTSGRARETQYF.

This clonotype came up once. V is TRBV6-5 and J is TRBJ1-1; D possibly corresponds to TRBD1 (5 bases). The V gene's germline CDR1 is MNHEY and CDR2 SVGAGI. This CDR3 comprises 16 residues. V dropped 4 bases and J dropped 1 base, with 16 bases sitting between them. The CDR3 spells CASSSTLGAKNTEAFF. DNA of the CDR3: TGTGCCAGCAGTTCTACTCTAGGGGCTAAGAACACTGAAGCTTTCTTT.

V and J are TRBV11-2 and TRBJ1-1; D might be TRBD1 (5 bases). V was pared by 5 bases and J by 1 base, with 23 bases between. CDR1 is SGHAT and CDR2 is FQNNGV in the germline V gene. This CDR3 is built from 18 residues. The CDR3 is CASSPLWEGMGSNTEAFF. The CDR3 nucleotides are TGTGCCAGCAGCCCCCTGTGGGAGGGGATGGGATCGAACACTGAAGCTTTCTTT.

The chain couples TRBV12-3 or TRBV12-4 to TRBJ1-2; 10 bases are a match to TRBD1. V gave up 5 bases and J gave up 7 bases; unmatched junction bases: 7. This CDR3 contains 14 residues. The CDR3 coding sequence is TGTGCCAGCAGTAGGGACAGGGGAAAGAGTGGCTACACCTTC. Its protein product is CASSRDRGKSGYTF.

This clonotype occurred many times. The chain links TRBV12-3 or TRBV12-4 to TRBJ1-3; the D is unclear. The V end was cut by 6 bases, the J end by 0 bases, with 12 bases between. The CDR3 has 15 residues. CDR3 sequence: CASSRRILSGNTIYF. In DNA, the CDR3 is TGTGCCAGCAGCCGCCGTATACTCTCTGGAAACACCATATATTTT.

This clonotype was counted many times. This chain uses TRBV7-2 with TRBJ2-7; D might be TRBD1 (6 bases). CDR1 is SGHTA, CDR2 FQGNSA, per germline. Between the trimmed V and J ends, which lost 4 bases and 0 bases, there was a span of 10 bases. The CDR3 spans 14 residues. CDR3 DNA sequence: TGTGCCAGCAGCTCGGACAGTAACTCCTACGAGCAGTACTTC. Translated, it gives CASSSDSNSYEQYF. Filled out from reference TRBV7-2 and TRBJ2-7, the complete variable domain reads GAGVSQSPSNKVTEKGKDVELRCDPISGHTALYWYRQSLGQGLEFLIYFQGNSAPDKSGLPSDRFSAERTGGSVSTLTIQRTQQEDSAVYLCASSSDSNSYEQYFGPGTRLTVT.

The table lists this clonotype with many counts. The J gene is TRBJ2-7, the V gene TRBV28; no firm D call. This CDR3 is 15 amino acids long. The germline V and J ends were trimmed by 4 bases and 0 bases, with 13 bases remaining between them. Germline V CDR1 and CDR2: MDHEN, SYDVKM. CDR3 in amino acids: CASSSPGLNSYEQYF. CDR3 in DNA: TGTGCCAGCAGTTCACCGGGCCTAAACTCCTACGAGCAGTACTTC.

J is TRBJ2-7 and V is TRBV28; 12 bases map to TRBD2. Germline CDR1 and CDR2: MDHEN and SYDVKM. V lost 1 base and J lost 1; bases outside the gene matches: 2. This CDR3 comprises 16 residues. CDR3 in DNA: TGTGCCAGCAGTTTATACGGGACTAGCGGGTCCTACGAGCAGTACTTC. Protein: CASSLYGTSGSYEQYF.

The table lists this clonotype with many counts. The J gene is TRBJ2-7, the V gene TRBV28; D remains unclear. Trimming stripped 6 bases from V and 1 base from J, with 7 bases between. Germline loops: CDR1 MDHEN, CDR2 SYDVKM. This CDR3 has 12 residues. CDR3 in DNA: TGTGCCAGCAGCCCTAATTCCTACGAGCAGTACTTC. It translates to CASSPNSYEQYF.

V gene TRBV18 combines with J gene TRBJ1-2; D is possibly TRBD1 (6 bases). The V gene's germline CDR1 is KGHSH and CDR2 LQKENI. Trimming took 4 bases from V and 8 from J, leaving 26 bases between them. The CDR3 loop spans 17 amino acids. The CDR3 region is CASSLRDKGVRNGGYTF. CDR3 nucleotides: TGTGCCAGCTCACTCCGGGACAAGGGGGTCCGAAATGGGGGCTACACCTTC.

This clonotype was seen many times. The rearrangement joins TRBV5-6 to TRBJ1-5, with a possible D match to TRBD1 (5 bases). CDR3 size: 15 residues. CDR1 is SGHDT and CDR2 is YYEEEE in the germline V gene. Trimming cost V 4 bases and J 0 bases, with 11 bases left between them. This chain's CDR3 is CASSDRRYSNQPQHF. DNA for the CDR3: TGTGCCAGCAGCGACAGACGCTATAGCAATCAGCCCCAGCATTTT.

This clonotype was observed many times. The V call is TRBV7-9, the J call TRBJ1-1, with D hard to call. The CDR3 sequence is 13 residues long. The V end lost 6 bases, the J end lost 7 bases, and 15 bases lay between the germline ends. CDR1 and CDR2 from the germline V gene are SEHNR and FQNEAQ (reference sequence). The CDR3 region has the DNA TGTGCCAGCAGGGGAGATACACGGATTGAAGCTTTCTTT. Its protein product is CASRGDTRIEAFF. Combining the CDR3 with reference TRBV7-9 and TRBJ1-1 gives the whole variable domain DTGVSQNPRHKITKRGQNVTFRCDPISEHNRLYWYRQTLGQGPEFLTYFQNEAQLEKSRLLSDRFSAERPKGSFSTLEIQRTEQGDSAMYLCASRGDTRIEAFFGQGTRLTVV.

V and J are TRBV20-1 and TRBJ1-2; D gene unclear. Germline CDR1 DFQATT, CDR2 SNEGSKA (reference sequence). The germline V and J ends were trimmed by 8 bases and 1 base, with 14 bases remaining between them. The CDR3 has 13 residues. The CDR3 spells CSPTIQRNYGYTF. The CDR3 bases are TGCAGTCCCACGATCCAACGTAACTATGGCTACACCTTC.

This clonotype appeared many times. The J gene is TRBJ2-5, the V gene TRBV28; 7 bases are shared with TRBD1. Germline CDR1 is MDHEN and CDR2 is SYDVKM. The CDR3 loop spans 16 amino acids. Trimming cost V 5 bases and J 3 bases; bases outside gene matches: 12. The chain's CDR3 is CASSQNPGTEKETQYF. DNA for the CDR3: TGTGCCAGCAGTCAAAACCCCGGGACAGAGAAAGAGACCCAGTACTTC.

This clonotype was observed a few times. V is TRBV13 and J is TRBJ2-5; 10 bases align to TRBD1. The germline V gene encodes CDR1 PRHDT and CDR2 FYEKMQ (reference sequence). V lost 4 bases to trimming and J lost 4 bases; unmatched junction nucleotides: 9. This CDR3 spans 16 amino acids. The CDR3 region has the DNA TGTGCCAGCAGCTCCCCCGGGACAGGGGATTTAGAGACCCAGTACTTC. Encoded protein: CASSSPGTGDLETQYF.

This clonotype occurred a few times. The rearrangement links TRBV19 to TRBJ1-2; no reliable D call. CDR1 is LNHDA, CDR2 SQIVND, per germline (reference sequence). The V and J ends lost 7 bases and 2 bases respectively, with 11 bases between them. The CDR3 contains 13 residues. CDR3 nucleotide sequence: TGTGCCAGTAACGGGCAGAAGAACTATGGCTACACCTTC. This translates into CASNGQKNYGYTF.

This clonotype occurred many times. This rearrangement joins TRBV2 to TRBJ2-2; no reliable D call. Germline V gene data show CDR1 as SNHLY and CDR2 as FYNNEI. This CDR3 is 15 amino acids long. The V end lost 3 bases, the J end lost 8 bases, and 16 bases lay between the germline ends. CDR3 nucleotide sequence: TGTGCCAGCAGTGATCATATAGCAGCCACAGGGGAGCTGTTTTTT. This encodes CASSDHIAATGELFF.